This T cell receptor (beta chain) was captured in a study of cytomegalovirus exposure and HLA in healthy donors. PCR was performed using 60 Vbeta and 13 Jbeta primers. Produced via immunoSEQ multiplex PCR; TCRdb's table is partial and in-frame only. This sample has a few hundred thousand clones, with around 73% found just once. V shed 5 bases and J 6 bases; nucleotides not matched to a gene: 8. Germline V CDR1 and CDR2: MNHNS, SASEGT. This CDR3 has 15 residues. The chain is built from TRBV6-1 and TRBJ2-7, with 12 bases that match TRBD2. Sequenced input: PBMCs. The sequence came from a woman under 40 in good health and CMV-seronegative. The chain's CDR3 is CASSSRLAGVGEQYF. In DNA, the CDR3 is TGTGCCAGCAGTTCCAGACTAGCGGGAGTCGGCGAGCAGTACTTC.